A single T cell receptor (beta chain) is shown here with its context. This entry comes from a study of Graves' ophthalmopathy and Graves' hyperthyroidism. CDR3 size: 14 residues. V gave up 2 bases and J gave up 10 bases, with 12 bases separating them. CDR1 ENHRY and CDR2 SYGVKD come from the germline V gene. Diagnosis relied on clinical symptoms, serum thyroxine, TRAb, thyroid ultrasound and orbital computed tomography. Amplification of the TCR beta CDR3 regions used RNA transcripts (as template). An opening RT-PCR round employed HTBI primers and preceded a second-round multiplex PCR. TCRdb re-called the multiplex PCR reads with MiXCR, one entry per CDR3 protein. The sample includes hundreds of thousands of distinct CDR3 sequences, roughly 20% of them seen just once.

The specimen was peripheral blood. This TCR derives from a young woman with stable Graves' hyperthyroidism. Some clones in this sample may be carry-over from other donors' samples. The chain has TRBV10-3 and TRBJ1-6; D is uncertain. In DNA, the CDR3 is TGTGCCATCAGTGAGGGTCAGACGCTCTCACCCCTCCACTTT. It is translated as CAISEGQTLSPLHF.